This entry describes one T cell receptor beta chain. This sample was included in a study of OX40 agonist ivuxolimab in advanced cancers. Some clones are missing from TCRdb's copy, which holds only in-frame ones; the method was immunoSEQ multiplex PCR. This table has 35,000 to 40,000 clones, roughly 80% appearing once. Germline values: CDR1 SGHRS, CDR2 YFSETQ. The CDR3 is 12 residues long. Trimming cost V 4 bases and J 5 bases, with 8 bases left between them. This clonotype originated in an adult with an advanced solid tumor such as melanoma, head and neck, liver or kidney cancer. The sample was CD4+ or CD8+ T cells sorted from blood, taken in a trial of the OX40 agonist ivuxolimab. The chain carries TRBV5-1 and TRBJ2-3; D unclear. The CDR3 sequence: CASSIFGDTQYF. In DNA, the CDR3 is TGCGCCAGCAGCATCTTTGGAGATACGCAGTATTTT.